A selection of T cell receptor beta chains follows, all from one sample in a study of shared clonotypes between healthy human individuals. Sequenced by immunoSEQ multiplex PCR; TCRdb stores in-frame clones only, minus some. Of millions of clones detected, roughly 94% appear once; the ten largest clones hold roughly 1%. Sequencing was performed on naive CD8+ T cells sorted from blood. Every receptor here comes from a man aged 18 to 30 in good health. Both conserved end residues are part of each CDR3. A D gene is named only where the DNA matches it firmly. Some rows have no size entry. The others give once, few or many, or a class for an expanded clone.

V gene	J gene	D gene	clone size	CDR3 protein	CDR3 DNA
TRBV5-4	TRBJ1-6	.	.	CASGREGNSPLHF	TGTGCCAGCGGGAGGGAAGGTAATTCACCCCTCCACTTT
TRBV7-9	TRBJ1-2	.	.	CATTEGRDNYGYTF	TGTGCCACCACGGAGGGCAGAGATAACTATGGCTACACCTTC
TRBV12-5	TRBJ2-2	.	.	CASGYPKGGNTGELFF	TGTGCTAGTGGTTATCCCAAGGGAGGGAACACCGGGGAGCTGTTTTTT
TRBV9	TRBJ1-1	.	.	CASSVGLDFEAFF	TGTGCCAGCAGCGTAGGTTTGGACTTTGAAGCTTTCTTT
TRBV10-2	TRBJ2-3	.	.	CASARDPSLPQYF	TGCGCCAGCGCCCGGGATCCAAGCCTTCCGCAGTATTTT
TRBV19	TRBJ1-1	.	.	CASTFSSEAFF	TGTGCCAGTACTTTTAGCTCTGAAGCTTTCTTT
TRBV7-9	TRBJ2-1	TRBD1	.	CASSVGTGHYNEQFF	TGTGCCAGCAGCGTCGGGACAGGACACTACAATGAGCAGTTCTTC
TRBV13	TRBJ2-7	TRBD1	.	CASRRQGSYEQYF	TGTGCCAGCAGACGACAGGGGAGCTACGAGCAGTACTTC
TRBV5-3	TRBJ2-6	.	.	CARSLGMPVTGGANVLTF	TGTGCCAGAAGCTTGGGCATGCCTGTTACGGGAGGGGCCAACGTCCTGACTTTC
TRBV10-3	TRBJ1-6	TRBD1	once	CAIRQGADSPLHF	TGTGCCATCCGACAGGGGGCGGACTCACCCCTCCACTTT
TRBV11-2	TRBJ2-7	.	.	CASSWEDEQYF	TGTGCCAGCAGCTGGGAGGACGAGCAGTACTTC
TRBV19	TRBJ2-7	.	.	CASSILADSYEQYF	TGTGCCAGTAGTATCCTAGCAGACTCCTACGAGCAGTACTTC
TRBV19	TRBJ2-7	.	.	CAIRCWGFRYEQYF	TGTGCCATCCGTTGTTGGGGGTTTCGCTACGAGCAGTACTTC
TRBV30	TRBJ2-5	TRBD2	.	CAWSVGSGVQETQYF	TGTGCCTGGAGTGTAGGTAGCGGGGTTCAAGAGACCCAGTACTTC
TRBV10-2	TRBJ2-7	.	.	CATGSFRAYEQYF	TGCGCCACCGGGTCCTTTCGGGCCTACGAGCAGTACTTC
TRBV4-1	TRBJ1-5	.	.	CASSQDLGGGNQPQHF	TGCGCCAGCAGCCAAGATCTAGGGGGTGGGAATCAGCCCCAGCATTTT
TRBV6-1	TRBJ1-5	.	.	CASSVGTGVGYSNQPQHF	TGTGCCAGCAGTGTCGGCACAGGTGTTGGTTATAGCAATCAGCCCCAGCATTTT
TRBV30	TRBJ2-7	.	once	CASRDEGEQYF	TGTGCCTCCAGGGACGAGGGCGAGCAGTACTTC
TRBV4-1	TRBJ2-7	.	.	CASSQAQGYEQYF	TGCGCCAGCAGCCAAGCTCAGGGGTACGAGCAGTACTTC
TRBV28	TRBJ2-1	.	.	CASSLDPQRAPVF	TGTGCCAGCAGTTTAGATCCCCAGCGGGCGCCGGTCTTC
TRBV5-1	TRBJ2-7	.	.	CASSMFGGSYEQYF	TGCGCCAGCAGCATGTTTGGGGGCAGCTACGAGCAGTACTTC
TRBV7-9	TRBJ2-7	.	.	CASSLTAITYEQYF	TGTGCCAGCAGCTTAACGGCCATAACCTACGAGCAGTACTTC
TRBV6-6	TRBJ2-5	TRBD1	.	CASSYGTGRETQYF	TGTGCCAGCAGTTACGGGACAGGGCGGGAGACCCAGTACTTC
TRBV7-9	TRBJ2-1	TRBD1	.	CASTPGQGYNEQFF	TGTGCCAGCACCCCGGGACAGGGGTATAATGAGCAGTTCTTC
TRBV7-9	TRBJ2-1	TRBD2	.	CASSLEASGRMNEQFF	TGTGCCAGCAGCTTAGAGGCTAGCGGGAGAATGAATGAGCAGTTCTTC